This T cell receptor beta chain stems from a study of cytomegalovirus exposure and HLA in healthy donors. Across the whole study: A prior analysis found fewer than 120 million unique TCR beta sequences from 150 million to 200 million T cells.

Study findings and constraints: Indistinguishable V segments such as TRBV6-2 and TRBV6-3 were excluded. Later analysis identified a missense DCLRE1C variant that was linked to TCR beta V- and J-gene trimming.

Germline CDR1 reads MGHRA; CDR2 reads YSYEKL. This CDR3 has 15 amino acids. Between the trimmed V and J ends, which lost 1 base and 7 bases, there was a span of 13 bases. Concerning this clone itself: Its antigen is undetermined.

The PCR contained 60 Vbeta and 13 Jbeta primers. The assay was immunoSEQ multiplex PCR, and TCRdb's table has in-frame clones only and misses some. The repertoire holds over 150,000 clones, with under 80% as singletons. This sequence was found in a middle-aged man in good health and CMV-seronegative. Sequencing input: PBMCs. V gene TRBV4-1 combines with J gene TRBJ2-2; TRBD1 might be the D (7 bases). The CDR3 bases are TGCGCCAGCAGCCAAGTTCCAGGGGGAGGCGGGGAGCTGTTTTTT. It encodes CASSQVPGGGGELFF.